Each of the 22 T cell receptor beta chains below was sequenced from the same sample in a study of monozygotic twins with inflammatory bowel disease. TCRdb re-called the 5' RACE reads and catalogs CDR3 proteins one per entry, DNA excluded. Its table records a few hundred thousand distinct CDR3 sequences. Sequenced: blood. These receptors were taken from a human donor with ulcerative colitis or Crohn's disease, or a healthy co-twin of an affected twin (not recorded which).

V gene TRBV5-1 combines with J gene TRBJ2-5; the D call from TCRdb, TRBD2, cannot be confirmed without DNA. This CDR3 has 14 residues. Germline V lookup: CDR1 SGHRS, CDR2 YFSETQ. The chain's CDR3 is CASTAGGKQETQYF.

The chain has TRBV4-3 and TRBJ2-6; the TRBD1 assignment by TCRdb is unverifiable without DNA. Germline loops: CDR1 LGHNA, CDR2 YSLEER. The CDR3 spans 18 residues. The CDR3 reads CASSRDNWAGTGANVLTF.

CDR3 in amino acids: CASSPSGTGPYEQYF. This rearrangement joins TRBV7-2 to TRBJ2-7; TCRdb's D call, TRBD1, is unchecked because there is no DNA. CDR1 SGHTA and CDR2 FQGNSA come from the germline V gene. The CDR3 covers 15 residues.

The gene calls are TRBV6-1 and TRBJ2-7; absent DNA, TCRdb's TRBD1 call cannot be checked. The CDR3 is 15 residues long. In germline, CDR1 is MNHNS, CDR2 SASEGT. The CDR3 sequence: CASSEASQGTYEQYF.

The chain links TRBV19 to TRBJ2-7. Looked up from germline, CDR1 is LNHDA and CDR2 is SQIVND (reference sequence). There are 14 residues in the CDR3. This CDR3 reads CASSIRGSSYEQYF.

V is TRBV7-2 and J is TRBJ2-1; the D call of TRBD2 rests on TCRdb alone, since no DNA is present to check it. The V gene's germline CDR1 is SGHTA and CDR2 FQGNSA. The CDR3 runs 16 residues. The CDR3 reads CASSLRGARGPSFQFF.

V usage is TRBV7-2 and J usage is TRBJ2-1. Germline CDR1 and CDR2: SGHTA and FQGNSA. The length of the CDR3 is 13 residues. CDR3 amino acids: CASSLGMGIEQFF.

The chain is built from TRBV2 and TRBJ2-7; the TRBD1 assignment by TCRdb is unverifiable without DNA. The CDR3 extends over 13 amino acids. Per the germline V gene, CDR1 is SNHLY and CDR2 is FYNNEI. The CDR3 reads CASSIYRTYEQYF.

The chain is built from TRBV9 and TRBJ1-5; checking the TCRdb D call of TRBD1 is not possible without DNA. CDR3 length equals 16 residues. Germline V gene sequence: CDR1 SGDLS, CDR2 YYNGEE. The CDR3 loop is CASSPGQGSSNQPQHF.

V is TRBV12-3 or TRBV12-4 and J is TRBJ2-7; TCRdb indicates TRBD2, and absent DNA this call remains unverified. The CDR3 has 16 amino acids. The chain's CDR3 is CASSRGPWDSSYEQYF.

The chain has TRBV12-3 or TRBV12-4 and TRBJ2-5; TCRdb's assignment of TRBD1 cannot be checked, as there is no DNA. CDR3 length: 14 residues. This CDR3 is CASSFDRVNETQYF.

V usage is TRBV7-3 and J usage is TRBJ2-2; the D call of TRBD2 rests on TCRdb alone, since no DNA is present to check it. Germline CDR1 reads SGHTA; CDR2 reads FQGTGA. The CDR3 has 17 amino acids. The chain's CDR3 is CASSPPEGLAIAGELFF.

The rearrangement joins TRBV14 to TRBJ2-2; TCRdb's D call of TRBD1 is untestable without DNA. Germline V lookup: CDR1 SGHDN, CDR2 FVKESK. The CDR3 spans 17 residues. CDR3 sequence reads: CASSQDISGGNTGELFF.

This chain links TRBV12-3 or TRBV12-4 with TRBJ1-1; TCRdb reports TRBD1, a call that lacks DNA to check it against. The CDR3 has 17 amino acids. The CDR3 spells CASSLSATGGWGTEAFF.

The chain recombines TRBV6-2 or TRBV6-3 with TRBJ2-3; TCRdb indicates TRBD2, and absent DNA this call remains unverified. This CDR3 has 17 amino acids. Germline lookup yields CDR1 MNHEY and CDR2 SVGEGT. This CDR3 reads CASSYKRSGVSTDTQYF.

The chain is built from TRBV6-5 and TRBJ1-6. The germline gives CDR1 MNHEY, CDR2 SVGAGI. The CDR3 is 12 residues long. The CDR3 protein is CASSYGESPLHF.

This chain connects TRBV13 to TRBJ2-7; the D gene TCRdb calls, TRBD1, cannot be checked with no DNA. The CDR3 has 20 residues. Germline V lookup: CDR1 PRHDT, CDR2 FYEKMQ (reference sequence). CDR3 region: CASSSTIGSLLTGDSYEQYF.

The chain is built from TRBV11-2 and TRBJ1-5; TCRdb proposes TRBD1, but this gene call is untestable without DNA. The CDR3 is 14 amino acids. The germline V gene has CDR1 SGHAT and CDR2 FQNNGV. The CDR3 is CASSSKTGNQPQHF.

The chain carries TRBV7-9 and TRBJ1-1. The CDR3 is 15 amino acids. Germline lookup yields CDR1 SEHNR and CDR2 FQNEAQ (reference sequence). CDR3: CASSLGLAGGTEAFF.

The J gene is TRBJ2-1, the V gene TRBV10-3; checking the TCRdb D call of TRBD1 is not possible without DNA. Germline values: CDR1 ENHRY, CDR2 SYGVKD. The CDR3 totals 14 residues. The CDR3 sequence: CAISRGYSDNEQFF.

The CDR3 sequence: CASSQVPGLSYEQYF. The V gene is TRBV4-1, the J gene TRBJ2-7; the D call of TRBD1 rests on TCRdb alone, since no DNA is present to check it. The CDR3 consists of 15 residues. CDR1 is MGHRA and CDR2 is YSYEKL in the germline V gene.

The chain joins TRBV3-1 to TRBJ1-1; without DNA, the TCRdb call of TRBD1 cannot be checked. This CDR3 spans 15 amino acids. Germline V gene sequence: CDR1 LGHDT, CDR2 YNNKEL (reference sequence). The CDR3: CASSHRQGKNTEAFF.